The 27 T cell receptor beta chains below come from one sample, sequenced in a study of blood T cell repertoires in COVID-19. The repertoire was sequenced with immunoSEQ multiplex PCR; TCRdb's copy has only in-frame clones and lacks some. Counted here are about 40,000 clones, approximately 80% occurring once; the ten biggest clones make up over 2.5%. Sequencing input: peripheral blood. All receptors come from a woman aged 55 to 70 with acute or convalescent COVID-19.

J is TRBJ2-7 and V is TRBV7-9; tentative D call: TRBD1 (5 bases). The CDR3 covers 14 residues. Trimming stripped 2 bases from V and 3 bases from J, with 11 bases between. Germline V gene lookup returns CDR1 SEHNR and CDR2 FQNEAQ (reference sequence). The CDR3 coding sequence is TGTGCCAGCAGCTTAAGGGGCGGTGGCTACGAGCAGTACTTC. Its protein product is CASSLRGGGYEQYF.

This clone was observed a handful of times. The chain links TRBV3-1 (or the pseudogene TRBV3-2) to TRBJ2-3, with TRBD2 matching over 11 bases. The CDR3 sequence is 16 residues long. Looked up from germline, CDR1 is LGHDT and CDR2 is YNNKEL (reference sequence). V shed 4 bases and J 2 bases; nucleotides not matched to a gene: 5. The CDR3 sequence: CASSPWTSGLTDTQYF. In DNA form, the CDR3 reads TGTGCCAGCAGCCCCTGGACTAGCGGGCTCACAGATACGCAGTATTTT.

The gene calls are TRBV5-1 and TRBJ1-1, with 11 bases identical to TRBD1. CDR1 is SGHRS and CDR2 is YFSETQ in the germline V gene. Trimming took 2 bases from V and 3 from J; bases not matched to a gene: 3. The CDR3 consists of 15 residues. CDR3 DNA: TGCGCCAGCAGCTTAGGGGACAGGGGGGACACTGAAGCTTTCTTT. This sequence encodes CASSLGDRGDTEAFF.

The rearrangement links TRBV3-1 (or the pseudogene TRBV3-2) to TRBJ1-2; 9 nucleotides match TRBD1. V dropped 3 bases and J dropped 12; count of bases not matched to a gene: 5. The length of the CDR3 is 12 residues. Germline CDR1 reads LGHDT; CDR2 reads YNNKEL (reference sequence). The DNA for the CDR3 is TGTGCCAGCAGCCAGGGGACAGGGAACAACACCTTC. Its translation is CASSQGTGNNTF.

The V gene is TRBV5-4, the J gene TRBJ2-3, with TRBD2 matching over 9 bases. Germline values: CDR1 SGHNT, CDR2 YYREEE (reference sequence). Losses at the gene ends were 1 base for V and 1 base for J; bases not matched to a gene: 4. The CDR3 consists of 16 residues. CDR3 sequence: CASSLLVAGGTDTQYF. The CDR3 bases are TGTGCCAGCAGCTTGTTGGTAGCGGGAGGCACAGATACGCAGTATTTT. The complete variable domain, with remaining parts taken from reference TRBV5-4 and TRBJ2-3, reads ETGVTQSPTHLIKTRGQQVTLRCSSQSGHNTVSWYQQALGQGPQFIFQYYREEENGRGNFPPRFSGLQFPNYSSELNVNALELDDSALYLCASSLLVAGGTDTQYFGPGTRLTVL.

The rearrangement links TRBV4-2 to TRBJ2-1, with 11 bases lining up with TRBD2. The CDR3 has 16 residues. CDR1 is LGHNA and CDR2 is YNFKEQ in the germline V gene. V lost 1 base and J lost 15; bases outside the gene matches: 14. The CDR3 DNA follows: TGTGCCAGCAGCCAAGTCTCCGGGACTAGCGGTACGGGAGGGTTCTTC. This sequence encodes CASSQVSGTSGTGGFF.

J is TRBJ2-7 and V is TRBV18; 7 bases line up with TRBD2. Unmatched junction bases numbered 2, after V lost 3 bases and J lost 3 bases. Germline CDR1 KGHSH, CDR2 LQKENI. This CDR3 has 13 residues. The CDR3 DNA reads TGTGCCAGCTCACCCGCGGGGGTCTACGAGCAGTACTTC. It translates to CASSPAGVYEQYF.

The genes are TRBV7-2 and TRBJ2-7, with D possibly TRBD2 on 6 matching bases. The CDR3 consists of 15 residues. The germline V gene encodes CDR1 SGHTA and CDR2 FQGNSA. With 5 bases removed from V and 6 bases from J, the gap between germline ends came to 20 bases. The CDR3: CASSPEGPGWSEQYF. The CDR3 DNA reads as TGTGCCAGCAGCCCGGAGGGACCGGGATGGAGCGAGCAGTACTTC.

The genes are TRBV6-6 and TRBJ2-2, with TRBD1 matching over 9 bases. Looked up from germline, CDR1 is MNHNY and CDR2 is SVGAGI (reference sequence). This CDR3 has 16 residues. The V segment lost 5 bases and the J segment 3 bases; nucleotides outside the gene matches: 7. Here the CDR3 reads CASSPPGQGHTGELFF. In nucleotides, the CDR3 is TGTGCCAGCAGTCCGCCGGGACAGGGACACACCGGGGAGCTGTTTTTT.

The V call is TRBV19, the J call TRBJ2-1; TRBD2 matches at 9 bases. Trimming took 6 bases from V and 1 from J; bases not matched to a gene: 7. CDR1 is LNHDA, CDR2 SQIVND, per germline (reference sequence). This CDR3 comprises 16 residues. Written as DNA, the CDR3 is TGTGCCAGTAGGTCTAGCGGGGCGATTTCCTACAATGAGCAGTTCTTC. Residues: CASRSSGAISYNEQFF.

The V and J genes are TRBV29-1 and TRBJ1-1; perhaps TRBD1 as D (6 bases). Germline assignment: CDR1 SQVTM and CDR2 ANQGSEA. The CDR3 spans 16 residues. V was pared by 4 bases and J by 1 base, with 19 bases between. The CDR3 DNA sequence: TGCAGCGTTGTACCAATGGACAGACCTACGAACACTGAAGCTTTCTTT. Translated: CSVVPMDRPTNTEAFF.

The chain couples TRBV7-3 to TRBJ2-1, with a weak D call TRBD2 (6 bases). The CDR3 is made up of 13 amino acids. Germline V gene data show CDR1 as SGHTA and CDR2 as FQGTGA. V lost 5 bases, J lost 11 bases, and 16 bases lay in between. CDR3 residues: CASSLDRDSKQFF. The CDR3 coding sequence is TGTGCCAGCAGCCTAGATCGGGACTCAAAGCAGTTCTTC.

V usage is TRBV5-4 and J usage is TRBJ1-2; no clear D. Trimming stripped 4 bases from V and 4 bases from J, with 11 bases between. The CDR3 loop spans 13 amino acids. CDR1 SGHNT and CDR2 YYREEE come from the germline V gene (reference sequence). CDR3 in amino acids: CASSPDWGYGYTF. CDR3 coding DNA: TGTGCCAGCAGCCCGGACTGGGGCTATGGCTACACCTTC.

The rearrangement links TRBV5-5 to TRBJ1-1; D call uncertain. Between the trimmed V and J ends, which lost 5 bases and 0 bases, there was a span of 11 bases. This CDR3 is built from 14 residues. From germline, CDR1 is SGHKS and CDR2 YYEKEE (reference sequence). The CDR3: CASRKTEVNTEAFF. The CDR3 nucleotides read TGTGCCAGCAGAAAGACCGAGGTGAACACTGAAGCTTTCTTT.

Details on this clone: At the DNA level, this CDR3 is encoded by other sequences in the same sample as well. The V gene is TRBV18, the J gene TRBJ1-1; TRBD1 is a possible D gene (5 bases). The CDR3 extends over 14 amino acids. V lost 6 bases, J lost 0 bases, and 11 bases lay in between. Germline V gives CDR1 KGHSH, CDR2 LQKENI. The CDR3 sequence: CASSPTGMNTEAFF. The CDR3 nucleotides read TGTGCCAGCTCCCCTACAGGTATGAACACTGAAGCTTTCTTT.

This sequence joins TRBV2 and TRBJ2-5; perhaps TRBD1 as D (6 bases). The V gene's germline CDR1 is SNHLY and CDR2 FYNNEI. The CDR3 totals 12 residues. The ends were cut back, 5 bases at V and 3 bases at J, with 7 bases in the middle. CDR3 nucleotide sequence: TGTGCCAGCAGTTGGACAGAAGAGACCCAGTACTTC. Amino acid sequence: CASSWTEETQYF.

This clone has more than one count but fewer than ten. This chain links TRBV19 with TRBJ1-3; D is unclear. This CDR3 is built from 14 residues. Germline lookup yields CDR1 LNHDA and CDR2 SQIVND (reference sequence). The V end lost 7 bases, the J end lost 0 bases, and 10 bases lay between the germline ends. The CDR3 spells CASIAVPSGNTIYF. CDR3 DNA sequence: TGTGCCAGTATCGCGGTTCCCTCTGGAAACACCATATATTTT.

CDR3 in DNA: TGCGCCAGCAGCTTCGATGTTGACAGTTATGGCTACACCTTC. The encoded protein is CASSFDVDSYGYTF. The chain has TRBV5-1 and TRBJ1-2, with a tentative D call TRBD1 (5 bases). The CDR3 has 14 amino acids. V lost 2 bases, J lost 5 bases, and 13 bases lay in between. The V gene's germline CDR1 is SGHRS and CDR2 YFSETQ. Together with reference TRBV5-1 and TRBJ1-2, the CDR3 gives the full variable domain: KAGVTQTPRYLIKTRGQQVTLSCSPISGHRSVSWYQQTPGQGLQFLFEYFSETQRNKGNFPGRFSGRQFSNSRSEMNVSTLELGDSALYLCASSFDVDSYGYTFGSGTRLTVV.

The chain couples TRBV20-1 to TRBJ1-1; D is perhaps TRBD1 (6 bases). CDR3 length: 14 amino acids. Between the trimmed V and J ends, which lost 3 bases and 2 bases, there was a span of 13 bases. Germline loops: CDR1 DFQATT, CDR2 SNEGSKA (reference sequence). The CDR3 DNA reads as TGCAGTGCTAGTACGACAGGTGCTAACACTGAAGCTTTCTTT. This sequence encodes CSASTTGANTEAFF.

This clone was seen only once. J is TRBJ1-6 and V is TRBV30; 7 bases are shared with TRBD1. CDR3 size: 16 residues. Germline CDR1 reads GTSNPN; CDR2 reads SVGIG (reference sequence). J was trimmed by 8 bases and V by 0 bases; bases with no gene match: 10. The CDR3 bases are TGTGCCTGGAGTGTATCTAGGGGGCTGAGGGATTCACCCCTCCACTTT. Translating it yields CAWSVSRGLRDSPLHF.

The rearrangement links TRBV6-5 to TRBJ1-6; TRBD1 matches 7 bases. V dropped 5 bases and J dropped 7; count of bases not matched to a gene: 8. The CDR3 is 15 residues long. CDR1 MNHEY and CDR2 SVGAGI come from the germline V gene. CDR3 loop: CASSKRDSRNSPLHF. Written as DNA, the CDR3 is TGTGCCAGCAGTAAAAGGGACAGTCGCAATTCACCCCTCCACTTT.

This sequence joins TRBV19 and TRBJ2-1, with 7 bases identical to TRBD1. Germline-derived CDR1 and CDR2 are LNHDA and SQIVND (reference sequence). This CDR3 is 15 amino acids long. V was clipped by 2 bases and J by 12 bases; unmatched bases: 13. For the CDR3, the DNA is TGTGCCAGTAGTATATCCCCCCCACAGGGGACAGTGCAGTTCTTC. Translating gives CASSISPPQGTVQFF.

This clone has just one count. V is TRBV28 and J is TRBJ1-1, with 12 bases aligning to TRBD1. The V gene end was trimmed by 5 bases and the J gene end by 11 bases; junction bases not matched to a gene: 9. Germline assignment: CDR1 MDHEN and CDR2 SYDVKM. The CDR3 length is 14 residues. CDR3 DNA sequence: TGTGCCAGCAGTCAAAGGGACAGGGGGCTACTGGCTTTCTTT. It yields the protein CASSQRDRGLLAFF.

This clone was found once. The chain carries TRBV5-1 and TRBJ1-1; TRBD1 matches at 7 bases. In germline, CDR1 is SGHRS, CDR2 YFSETQ. Trimming removed 4 bases from V and 0 bases from J; junction bases left unmatched: 3. The CDR3 sequence is 14 residues long. The CDR3 DNA sequence: TGCGCCAGCAGCCGGGACAGAATGAACACTGAAGCTTTCTTT. This encodes CASSRDRMNTEAFF. Filled out from reference TRBV5-1 and TRBJ1-1, the complete variable domain reads KAGVTQTPRYLIKTRGQQVTLSCSPISGHRSVSWYQQTPGQGLQFLFEYFSETQRNKGNFPGRFSGRQFSNSRSEMNVSTLELGDSALYLCASSRDRMNTEAFFGQGTRLTVV.

V and J are TRBV28 and TRBJ1-6; TRBD1 matches 7 bases. With V trimmed by 2 bases and J by 7 bases, 5 bases remained unmatched. The CDR3 length is 15 residues. The germline gives CDR1 MDHEN, CDR2 SYDVKM. CDR3 sequence reads: CASSLMTGRNSPLHF. DNA for the CDR3: TGTGCCAGCAGTTTAATGACAGGGCGGAATTCACCCCTCCACTTT.

The chain combines TRBV29-1 with TRBJ1-3; D is ambiguous. Germline V gene data show CDR1 as SQVTM and CDR2 as ANQGSEA. CDR3 length: 12 amino acids. Trimming removed 4 bases from V and 1 base from J, with 5 bases in between. The CDR3 is CSVAVSGNTIYF. For the CDR3, the DNA is TGCAGCGTTGCTGTTTCTGGAAACACCATATATTTT.

The V gene is TRBV19, the J gene TRBJ1-5, with D unclear. Germline CDR1 and CDR2: LNHDA and SQIVND (reference sequence). This CDR3 spans 14 amino acids. V shed 7 bases and J shed 4 bases, with 14 bases lying between them. In nucleotides, the CDR3 is TGTGCCAGTACCCAAACCGACGGGAATCAGCCCCAGCATTTT. This translates into CASTQTDGNQPQHF.